The entry that follows covers one T cell receptor beta chain sequence. Its antigen remains unidentified. It has no much larger one-base neighbor in the sample; base qualities were not kept. The data were obtained in a study of T cell changes during pregnancy in multiple sclerosis (dated by TCRdb to the late 2010s). Regarding the study in general: Changes in the T cell repertoire over the course of pregnancy were examined in this study in women with multiple sclerosis.

The CDR3 covers 14 residues, taking in both the cysteine and the phenylalanine. The CDR3 DNA has 42 bases and is translated from base 1. Sequences PRHDT (CDR1) and FYEKMQ (CDR2) are obtained from the germline V gene (reference sequence). V is cut by 5 bases and J by 0 bases, and the space between the germline ends is 8 bases. Library prep was done by the immunoSEQ multiplex PCR assay. TCRdb carries this immuneACCESS record with in-frame sequences only. Its versions omit some clonotypes, under half of them owing to an unresolved V gene in the studies checked, with the rest unexplained. Present in this sample are some 69,000 clones, around 91% of which were seen just once. The ten most abundant clones make up more than 2% of the sample.

This specimen consisted of peripheral blood, obtained in the second trimester of pregnancy. The sequence derives from a female donor in good health, enrolled as a control in a pregnancy study. This chain joins TRBV13 to TRBJ2-1, and TRBD2 may be the D gene, going by 5 matching bases. CDR3 protein: CASSRGRSYNEQFF. The nucleotides are TGTGCCAGCAGCCGCGGGCGCTCCTACAATGAGCAGTTCTTC.